A selection of T cell receptor beta chains follows, all from one sample in a study of OX40 agonist ivuxolimab in advanced cancers. TCRdb keeps only in-frame clones here, not all; method: immunoSEQ multiplex PCR. The data hold tens of thousands of clones, with 86% observed a single time. Sequences were derived from CD4+ or CD8+ T cells sorted from blood, sampled in a trial of the OX40 agonist ivuxolimab. Every receptor here comes from an adult with an advanced solid tumor such as melanoma, head and neck, liver or kidney cancer. Each CDR3 is given with its conserved first and last residue.

cdr3_length j_call v_call cdr3_aa
15 TRBJ2-1 TRBV19 CASRPGTGGRNEQFF
14 TRBJ1-2 TRBV6-6 CASSTGQAFYGYTF
14 TRBJ1-3 TRBV11-1 CASSVTRGGNTIYF
12 TRBJ2-7 TRBV6-5 CASRLGEYEQYF
17 TRBJ2-1 TRBV4-1 CASSPSRGAGVYNEQFF
11 TRBJ2-5 TRBV7-2 CASSPQETQYF
17 TRBJ2-1 TRBV9 CASSHPQGLGSYNEQFF
14 TRBJ2-3 TRBV5-3 CASRTRGSTDTQYF
15 TRBJ1-2 TRBV29-1 CSVERPGQGLYGYTF
15 TRBJ1-2 TRBV4-2 CASSQRNQGQDGYTF
14 TRBJ1-3 TRBV6-5 CASRDGGSGNTIYF
14 TRBJ1-4 TRBV2 CASKSGRGSEKLFF
14 TRBJ2-7 TRBV6-1 CASSPGLALYEQYF
12 TRBJ2-5 TRBV7-9 CASWGAQETQYF
16 TRBJ2-3 TRBV5-5 CASSLGQGGGTDTQYF
15 TRBJ1-4 TRBV15 CATSRRGTGDEKLFF
15 TRBJ2-1 TRBV7-3 CASSQQGLIYNEQFF
15 TRBJ1-1 TRBV4-3 CASSQEGAGGDEAFF
15 TRBJ2-2 TRBV28 CASSLDRRNTGELFF
15 TRBJ2-5 TRBV5-4 CASSLSGRGRETQYF
18 TRBJ2-3 TRBV9 CASSARPYSRAGTDTQYF
15 TRBJ2-5 TRBV11-2 CASRGLAGYQETQYF
17 TRBJ2-5 TRBV27 CASTLPMGQTRQETQYF
14 TRBJ1-1 TRBV7-9 CASSLTGGATEAFF